This T cell receptor beta chain is from a study of OX40 agonist ivuxolimab in advanced cancers. Overall study context: From 23 to 79 years was the age range, with a mean of roughly 64 years, and around 80% were male. Study-level findings and limits: Averaging showed that CD8+ T cells had more expanded clones than CD4+ did. The specificity for antigen of the expanded peripheral T cells was not determined.

Assay used: immunoSEQ multiplex PCR; TCRdb lists only in-frame clones, some missing. Among about 46,000 clones listed, around 86% were seen once. V was clipped by 6 bases and J by 3 bases, with 20 bases between them. CDR3 size: 16 residues. Germline CDR1 is MNHEY and CDR2 is SMNVEV (reference sequence). This clone was observed a single time. Its antigen is still unknown. Here the sequenced sample was CD4+ or CD8+ T cells sorted from blood, taken in a trial of the OX40 agonist ivuxolimab. The clonotype was recovered from an adult with an advanced solid tumor such as melanoma, head and neck, liver or kidney cancer. The chain links TRBV27 to TRBJ2-5; D may be TRBD1 (6 bases). The CDR3: CASSLSGVLRKETQYF. In DNA, the CDR3 is TGTGCCAGCAGCCTCTCAGGGGTATTGAGGAAAGAGACCCAGTACTTC.